One sample yielded the 21 T cell receptor beta chains listed below, sequenced in a study of blood T cell repertoires in COVID-19. Libraries were prepared by immunoSEQ multiplex PCR; TCRdb keeps only in-frame clonotypes and omits some of them. The sample holds about 140,000 clones, 70% to 90% seen once. The material sequenced was peripheral blood. These receptors came from a human donor in a cohort sampled during active COVID-19.

The chain is built from TRBV5-1 and TRBJ1-2; D unclear. The germline V gene has CDR1 SGHRS and CDR2 YFSETQ. V was pared by 3 bases and J by 7 bases, with 7 bases between. The CDR3 totals 11 residues. This chain's CDR3 is CASSSGGGYTF. CDR3 coding DNA: TGCGCCAGCAGCTCGGGAGGTGGCTACACCTTC.

This sequence joins TRBV5-1 and TRBJ2-7, with D perhaps TRBD2 (6 bases). The CDR3 extends over 14 amino acids. CDR1 is SGHRS and CDR2 is YFSETQ in the germline V gene. V was trimmed by 4 bases and J by 4 bases, leaving 15 bases between them. The CDR3 DNA reads TGCGCCAGCAGCCCCGCCGGGACTCAATACGAGCAGTACTTC. Translating it yields CASSPAGTQYEQYF.

The chain links TRBV6-8 to TRBJ2-1; D perhaps matches TRBD2 (7 bases). Looked up from germline, CDR1 is MNHGY and CDR2 is SAAAGT. The CDR3 spans 14 residues. The V end lost 6 bases, the J end lost 4 bases, and 13 bases lay between the germline ends. CDR3 residues: CASRDSGTYNEQFF. The CDR3 DNA reads TGTGCCAGCAGGGACAGCGGGACTTACAATGAGCAGTTCTTC.

The genes are TRBV18 and TRBJ1-4; 9 bases are shared with TRBD1. CDR1 is KGHSH and CDR2 is LQKENI in the germline V gene. The CDR3 has 16 residues. J lost 5 bases, V lost 0 bases, and 4 bases had no gene match. CDR3 nucleotide sequence: TGTGCCAGCTCACCACCCGCCGGGACAGGGAATGAAAAACTGTTTTTT. Encoded protein: CASSPPAGTGNEKLFF. Drawing the rest from reference TRBV18 and TRBJ1-4, the complete variable domain is NAGVMQNPRHLVRRRGQEARLRCSPMKGHSHVYWYRQLPEEGLKFMVYLQKENIIDESGMPKERFSAEFPKEGPSILRIQQVVRGDSAAYFCASSPPAGTGNEKLFFGSGTQLSVL.

The J gene is TRBJ1-5, the V gene TRBV2; 8 nucleotides align to TRBD1. Germline CDR1 SNHLY, CDR2 FYNNEI. J lost 7 bases, V lost 4 bases, and 9 bases had no gene match. The length of the CDR3 is 15 residues. DNA for the CDR3: TGTGCCAGCAGTGTTGACAGGGGAAAGCGCCAGCCCCAGCATTTT. Residues: CASSVDRGKRQPQHF.

This chain uses TRBV1 with TRBJ2-5; the table assigns TRBD2, which was not confirmed against the DNA. TRBV1 corresponds to a pseudogene. This CDR3 spans 18 amino acids. CDR3 in amino acids: CTSSQFSGRVSSGETQYF. The CDR3 DNA follows: TGCACCAGCAGCCAATTTAGCGGGAGAGTGTCGTCGGGAGAGACCCAGTACTTC.

The rearrangement uses TRBV30 and TRBJ2-7, with D possibly being TRBD2 (6 bases). V was trimmed by 6 bases and J by 3 bases, leaving 15 bases between them. CDR1 and CDR2 from the germline V gene are GTSNPN and SVGIG (reference sequence). There are 13 residues in the CDR3. CDR3 in amino acids: CACRGTVYYEQYF. The CDR3 DNA follows: TGTGCCTGCCGCGGGACTGTTTACTACGAGCAGTACTTC.

This clone was seen only once. The rearrangement joins TRBV11-2 to TRBJ2-7, with 8 positions matching TRBD1. The CDR3 sequence is 17 residues long. Germline V gene sequence: CDR1 SGHAT, CDR2 FQNNGV. The V and J ends lost 5 bases and 4 bases, in that order; junction bases with no gene match: 16. The CDR3, as DNA: TGTGCCAGCAGCCGTACTGCAGCAGGGGGCGGGTTGTACGAGCAGTACTTC. Its translation: CASSRTAAGGGLYEQYF. The full variable domain, completed using reference TRBV11-2 and TRBJ2-7, is EAGVAQSPRYKIIEKRQSVAFWCNPISGHATLYWYQQILGQGPKLLIQFQNNGVVDDSQLPKDRFSAERLKGVDSTLKIQPAKLEDSAVYLCASSRTAAGGGLYEQYFGPGTRLTVT.

The chain links TRBV25-1 to TRBJ1-1, with D tentatively TRBD1 (6 bases). Germline lookup yields CDR1 MGHDK and CDR2 SYGVNS. The CDR3 sequence is 13 residues long. Trimming took off 1 base at V and 10 bases at J, with 13 bases between the two ends. CDR3 residues: CASSEFGTPGAFF. DNA of the CDR3: TGTGCCAGCAGTGAATTTGGGACACCGGGAGCTTTCTTT.

V is TRBV7-9 and J is TRBJ2-2, with a possible D match to TRBD2 (5 bases). Trimming shortened V by 2 bases and J by 0 bases, and 7 bases separated the two germline ends. The germline V gene has CDR1 SEHNR and CDR2 FQNEAQ (reference sequence). This CDR3 spans 15 amino acids. The CDR3 DNA sequence: TGTGCCAGCAGCTTATCGGGAACGAACACCGGGGAGCTGTTTTTT. The encoded protein is CASSLSGTNTGELFF.

The genes are TRBV4-1 and TRBJ2-7; 8 bases are a match to TRBD1. J lost 0 bases, V lost 4 bases, and 5 bases had no gene match. In germline, CDR1 is MGHRA, CDR2 YSYEKL. There are 15 residues in the CDR3. CDR3 in DNA: TGCGCCAGCAGCCGACGACAGGGGAGCTCCTACGAGCAGTACTTC. Protein sequence: CASSRRQGSSYEQYF.

Here the CDR3 reads CASSTTSGVVGEQYF. As DNA, the CDR3 is TGCGCCAGCAGCACGACTAGCGGGGTAGTAGGCGAGCAGTACTTC. The V and J genes are TRBV5-1 and TRBJ2-7; TRBD2 aligns across 11 bases. The J segment lost 6 bases and the V segment lost 4 bases, leaving 9 bases of the junction unmatched. The CDR3 spans 15 residues. Germline values: CDR1 SGHRS, CDR2 YFSETQ. Drawing the rest from reference TRBV5-1 and TRBJ2-7, the complete variable domain is KAGVTQTPRYLIKTRGQQVTLSCSPISGHRSVSWYQQTPGQGLQFLFEYFSETQRNKGNFPGRFSGRQFSNSRSEMNVSTLELGDSALYLCASSTTSGVVGEQYFGPGTRLTVT.

V is TRBV27 and J is TRBJ1-3; 7 positions match TRBD1. In germline, CDR1 is MNHEY, CDR2 SMNVEV (reference sequence). After removal of 3 bases from V and 1 base from J, the junction contained 3 bases not matched to a gene. The CDR3 runs to 15 residues. CDR3 coding DNA: TGTGCCAGCAGTTTCCTGACAGGGTCTGGAAACACCATATATTTT. This translates into CASSFLTGSGNTIYF.

CDR3 region: CASSPGTPSSGNTIYF. CDR3 coding DNA: TGTGCCAGCTCACCAGGGACTCCGAGCTCTGGAAACACCATATATTTT. This chain links TRBV18 with TRBJ1-3; maybe TRBD1 (5 bases). Per the germline V gene, CDR1 is KGHSH and CDR2 is LQKENI. The CDR3 has 16 residues. Between the trimmed V and J ends, which lost 2 bases and 0 bases, there was a span of 11 bases.

The chain carries TRBV28 and TRBJ1-5, with D possibly TRBD1 on 5 matching bases. V dropped 5 bases and J dropped 2 bases, with 13 bases sitting between them. The CDR3 covers 15 residues. Looked up from germline, CDR1 is MDHEN and CDR2 is SYDVKM. In DNA, the CDR3 is TGTGCCAGCAGTGACATATTAGGGGGCAATCAGCCCCAGCATTTT. Its protein product is CASSDILGGNQPQHF.

This sequence joins TRBV28 and TRBJ1-4, with 11 bases identical to TRBD1. CDR1 MDHEN and CDR2 SYDVKM come from the germline V gene. The CDR3 has 16 amino acids. With 2 bases clipped from V and 8 bases from J, the junction kept 7 bases outside the gene matches. CDR3 nucleotide sequence: TGTGCCAGCAGTTTAGGGACAGGGGGGTCCAAAGAAAAACTGTTTTTT. This sequence encodes CASSLGTGGSKEKLFF. Variable domain in full (rest from reference TRBV28 and TRBJ1-4): DVKVTQSSRYLVKRTGEKVFLECVQDMDHENMFWYRQDPGLGLRLIYFSYDVKMKEKGDIPEGYSVSREKKERFSLILESASTNQTSMYLCASSLGTGGSKEKLFFGSGTQLSVL.

The sample holds a few counts of this clone. The chain employs TRBV30 and TRBJ1-2; no firm D call. Per the germline V gene, CDR1 is GTSNPN and CDR2 is SVGIG (reference sequence). The CDR3 sequence is 11 residues long. V was pared by 1 base and J by 8 bases, with 8 bases between. Here the CDR3 reads CAWSDGSGYTF. In DNA form, the CDR3 reads TGTGCCTGGAGTGATGGTAGCGGCTACACCTTC.

The chain carries TRBV20-1 and TRBJ2-7; D uncertain. The ends were cut back, 3 bases at V and 1 base at J, with 7 bases in the middle. Germline lookup yields CDR1 DFQATT and CDR2 SNEGSKA (reference sequence). CDR3 size: 12 residues. The CDR3 bases are TGCAGTGCTAGTCCCAGTTCCTACGAGCAGTACTTC. Amino acid sequence: CSASPSSYEQYF.

In its sample, this clone was seen a few times. The genes are TRBV10-3 and TRBJ2-1; tentatively, D is TRBD1 (6 bases). The length of the CDR3 is 16 residues. Germline CDR1 and CDR2: ENHRY and SYGVKD. V was pared by 2 bases and J by 2 bases, with 13 bases between. Written as DNA, the CDR3 is TGTGCCATCAGTGAGAGGCAGGGGACACCCTACAATGAGCAGTTCTTC. It codes for CAISERQGTPYNEQFF.

The rearrangement uses TRBV3-1 (or the pseudogene TRBV3-2) and TRBJ2-2; no firm D call. CDR3 length: 12 residues. The V end was cut by 4 bases, the J end by 6 bases, with 6 bases between. The germline V gene has CDR1 LGHDT and CDR2 YNNKEL (reference sequence). CDR3 bases: TGTGCCAGCAGCCTAGTGTCCGGGGAGCTGTTTTTT. Residues: CASSLVSGELFF.

V gene TRBV5-6 combines with J gene TRBJ1-1; D might be TRBD1 (6 bases). This CDR3 comprises 15 residues. Germline CDR1 SGHDT, CDR2 YYEEEE. Trimming stripped 3 bases from V and 1 base from J, with 13 bases between. For the CDR3, the DNA is TGTGCCAGCAGCTGGACCGGGACATCGAACACTGAAGCTTTCTTT. Its protein is CASSWTGTSNTEAFF.